The clone carrying this T cell receptor (beta chain) was detected ten times or more. With 0 bases clipped from V and 2 bases from J, the junction kept 3 bases outside the gene matches. CDR1 is LGHNA, CDR2 YSLEER, per germline. The CDR3 extends over 16 amino acids. This sample stems from a study of neurological immune-mediated disorders. The group of healthy controls was made up of people who were blood bank volunteers in Maryland, USA. MiXCR was run by TCRdb on the 5' RACE reads, yielding one entry per CDR3 protein. This sample has 20,000 to 25,000 distinct CDR3 sequences, with 5% to 7% found just once.

The sequence derives from a man aged 18 to 29 in good health. V gene TRBV4-3 combines with J gene TRBJ2-3; 9 bases are shared with TRBD1. The sample comprised CD8+ T cells from blood. The CDR3, as DNA: TGCGCCAGCAGCCAAGATCGGGACAGGGACACAGATACGCAGTATTTT. It specifies CASSQDRDRDTDTQYF.